This TCR beta chain was recovered during a study of tissue T cells after allogeneic stem cell transplantation. Across the study: Graft-versus-host disease patients received grafts, four unmodified and three CD34-selected to deplete T cells. All graft-versus-host disease patients had gastrointestinal involvement and received several lines of directed therapy.

A remark on this clone: Its antigen is undetermined.

Assay used: immunoSEQ multiplex PCR; TCRdb lists only in-frame clones, some missing. The data hold about 43,000 clones, with 80% to 95% observed a single time. Germline CDR1 MDHEN, CDR2 SYDVKM. V lost 3 bases to trimming and J lost 2 bases; unmatched junction nucleotides: 7. The CDR3 length is 16 residues. General study findings and limits: Across patients, clones rarely overlapped, yet motif clusters were shared tissue-specifically.

This clonotype was obtained from a woman aged 35 to 70 who later had graft-versus-host disease after an allogeneic stem cell transplant. Specimen: blood, collected before transplantation. J is TRBJ2-3 and V is TRBV28; 8 nucleotides line up with TRBD1. The CDR3 coding sequence is TGTGCCAGCAGTTTCGCCGGGACAGGATCCACAGATACGCAGTATTTT. This gives the protein CASSFAGTGSTDTQYF. Full variable domain (remainder filled in from reference TRBV28 and TRBJ2-3): DVKVTQSSRYLVKRTGEKVFLECVQDMDHENMFWYRQDPGLGLRLIYFSYDVKMKEKGDIPEGYSVSREKKERFSLILESASTNQTSMYLCASSFAGTGSTDTQYFGPGTRLTVL.